The 19 T cell receptor beta chains given below trace back to one sample, sequenced in a study of CD8+ T cells in alopecia areata. Stated treatment: oral pan-JAK inhibitor, 5-10 mg twice daily. RNA, once extracted, was reverse transcribed into cDNA for use as the sequencing template. The data were produced by immunoSEQ multiplex PCR, yet TCRdb's version contains in-frame clones alone and is incomplete. Among roughly 100,000 clones listed, about 44% were seen once. The source was CD8+ T cells sorted from blood, collected at week 24, from a patient treated with tofacitinib. These receptor sequences come from a human donor with alopecia areata.

This rearrangement joins TRBV2 to TRBJ2-1; maybe TRBD2 (6 bases). Germline V gene sequence: CDR1 SNHLY, CDR2 FYNNEI. Trimming stripped 3 bases from V and 4 bases from J, with 13 bases between. This CDR3 contains 15 residues. CDR3 protein: CASSDIAATYNEQFF. For the CDR3, the DNA is TGTGCCAGCAGTGATATAGCGGCAACATACAATGAGCAGTTCTTC.

This clone was seen more than once but under ten times. V is TRBV19 and J is TRBJ2-3; D could derive from TRBD1 or TRBD2 (5 bases each). The V gene lost 3 bases and the J gene lost 6 bases, with 13 bases spanning the gap. The germline V gene has CDR1 LNHDA and CDR2 SQIVND (reference sequence). The CDR3 consists of 14 residues. CDR3 in DNA: TGTGCCAGTAGTATTTTCGGGGCGAGGGATACGCAGTATTTT. It encodes CASSIFGARDTQYF.

This clone was detected only a few times. This rearrangement joins TRBV27 to TRBJ1-5; D possibly corresponds to TRBD1 (5 bases). The germline gives CDR1 MNHEY, CDR2 SMNVEV (reference sequence). CDR3 size: 19 residues. V was cut by 8 bases and J by 0 bases, with 26 bases left in between. This chain's CDR3 is CASGPRFPVRDYSNQPQHF. CDR3 nucleotides: TGTGCCAGCGGCCCTCGATTTCCGGTCAGGGATTATAGCAATCAGCCCCAGCATTTT.

This chain uses TRBV14 with TRBJ1-1, with 8 bases aligning to TRBD1. The CDR3 has 16 amino acids. Losses at the gene ends were 7 bases for V and 0 bases for J; bases not matched to a gene: 10. CDR1 is SGHDN and CDR2 is FVKESK in the germline V gene. CDR3: CASNRGRGALNTEAFF. The CDR3 region has the DNA TGTGCCAGCAACAGGGGGAGGGGAGCATTGAACACTGAAGCTTTCTTT.

The CDR3 region is CASSMELADQETQYF. The CDR3 region has the DNA TGTGCCAGCAGTATGGAACTAGCAGACCAAGAGACCCAGTACTTC. The chain carries TRBV4-2 and TRBJ2-5; maybe TRBD2 (6 bases). The CDR3 runs to 15 residues. Germline V lookup: CDR1 LGHNA, CDR2 YNFKEQ. V gave up 6 bases and J gave up 0 bases, with 14 bases separating them.

This clone was counted only a few times. This sequence joins TRBV30 and TRBJ2-1; no clear D gene. CDR3 length equals 15 residues. Germline V gives CDR1 GTSNPN, CDR2 SVGIG (reference sequence). Trimming removed 3 bases at V and 3 bases at J, with 15 bases between. CDR3 amino acids: CAWRSPTGHYNEQFF. The DNA for the CDR3 is TGTGCCTGGAGGTCCCCGACGGGTCACTACAATGAGCAGTTCTTC.

This clone was found a few times. This chain uses TRBV29-1 with TRBJ2-1, with TRBD2 as a possible D gene (6 bases). The CDR3 contains 15 residues. The germline V gene has CDR1 SQVTM and CDR2 ANQGSEA. The V end was cut by 2 bases, the J end by 1 base, with 12 bases between. CDR3 protein: CSVEIGAGSYNEQFF. The CDR3, as DNA: TGCAGCGTTGAAATAGGGGCGGGGTCCTACAATGAGCAGTTCTTC.

CDR3 amino acids: CASSSWTGSLNTGELFF. Written as DNA, the CDR3 is TGTGCCAGCAGTTCTTGGACAGGTAGCCTAAACACCGGGGAGCTGTTTTTT. The chain has TRBV27 and TRBJ2-2; 7 bases line up with TRBD1. Germline values: CDR1 MNHEY, CDR2 SMNVEV (reference sequence). The length of the CDR3 is 17 residues. V was pared by 4 bases and J by 2 bases, with 10 bases of the junction left unmatched.

This clone was observed a few times. The V call is TRBV7-2, the J call TRBJ2-2, with D perhaps TRBD1 or TRBD2 (6 bases each). The germline CDR1 and CDR2 sequences are SGHTA and FQGNSA. This CDR3 is built from 16 residues. V was cut by 5 bases and J by 6 bases, with 19 bases left in between. Here the CDR3 reads CASSRQVPRGAGELFF. CDR3 bases: TGTGCCAGCAGCAGACAGGTCCCGCGGGGAGCCGGGGAGCTGTTTTTT.

This sequence joins TRBV11-3 and TRBJ1-1; D gene unclear. This CDR3 has 14 amino acids. Germline CDR1 SGHNT, CDR2 YENEEA. The V gene lost 6 bases and the J gene lost 1 base, with 12 bases spanning the gap. The CDR3 here is CASSPPGTNTEAFF. CDR3 in DNA: TGTGCCAGCAGTCCCCCCGGTACGAACACTGAAGCTTTCTTT. The complete variable domain, with remaining parts taken from reference TRBV11-3 and TRBJ1-1, reads EAGVVQSPRYKIIEKKQPVAFWCNPISGHNTLYWYLQNLGQGPELLIRYENEEAVDDSQLPKDRFSAERLKGVDSTLKIQPAELGDSAVYLCASSPPGTNTEAFFGQGTRLTVV.

The rearrangement uses TRBV25-1 and TRBJ1-1; D is perhaps TRBD1 (6 bases). With 6 bases removed from V and 7 bases from J, the gap between germline ends came to 15 bases. The CDR3 runs 13 residues. From germline, CDR1 is MGHDK and CDR2 SYGVNS. CDR3 residues: CASRIGEGGEAFF. As DNA, the CDR3 is TGTGCCAGCAGAATAGGGGAAGGGGGTGAAGCTTTCTTT.

The rearrangement joins TRBV9 to TRBJ2-7, with a possible D match to TRBD2 (6 bases). V lost 0 bases, J lost 4 bases, and 11 bases lay in between. Germline CDR1 reads SGDLS; CDR2 reads YYNGEE. This CDR3 region has 14 residues. The CDR3 nucleotides read TGTGCCAGCAGCGTAGGTCTAGCGAATTACGAGCAGTACTTC. This gives the protein CASSVGLANYEQYF.

This chain links TRBV4-1 with TRBJ2-1; D is possibly TRBD1 (5 bases). V lost 6 bases and J 8 bases, leaving 11 bases between the germline ends. CDR3 length: 12 residues. In germline, CDR1 is MGHRA, CDR2 YSYEKL. CDR3 sequence (DNA): TGCGCCAGCAGAGGCTTAGGGGATGAGCAGTTCTTC. Translated: CASRGLGDEQFF.

This clone appeared once. The chain joins TRBV19 to TRBJ2-1; 11 bases match TRBD2. This CDR3 spans 18 amino acids. The germline V gene has CDR1 LNHDA and CDR2 SQIVND (reference sequence). With V trimmed by 6 bases and J by 5 bases, 15 bases remained unmatched. CDR3 protein: CASRDGTSGYSNNNEQFF. In DNA form, the CDR3 reads TGTGCCAGTAGGGACGGGACTAGCGGTTACTCAAACAACAATGAGCAGTTCTTC.

The chain uses TRBV27 and TRBJ2-3; D may correspond to TRBD1 or TRBD2 (5 bases each). The V end lost 1 base, the J end lost 6 bases, and 17 bases lay between the germline ends. The CDR3 length is 16 residues. From germline, CDR1 is MNHEY and CDR2 SMNVEV (reference sequence). CDR3 in DNA: TGTGCCAGCAGTTTATATCCGGGGACGCAGGCGGATACGCAGTATTTT. Translating it yields CASSLYPGTQADTQYF.

The rearrangement uses TRBV4-3 and TRBJ2-2, with TRBD2 identical over 9 bases. Germline trimming cut 3 bases from V and 0 bases from J; bases unmatched to any gene: 2. The CDR3 is 16 residues long. CDR1 and CDR2 from the germline V gene are LGHNA and YSLEER. The CDR3 DNA reads as TGCGCCAGCAGCCATACTAGCGGGTCGAACACCGGGGAGCTGTTTTTT. Amino acids: CASSHTSGSNTGELFF.

The genes are TRBV6-5 and TRBJ2-7; 8 positions agree with TRBD2. V lost 4 bases to trimming and J lost 5 bases; unmatched junction nucleotides: 7. CDR3 size: 14 residues. Germline CDR1 is MNHEY and CDR2 is SVGAGI. In DNA form, the CDR3 reads TGTGCCAGCAGTTCACAGCGGGAGTACAACGAGCAGTACTTC. The encoded protein is CASSSQREYNEQYF.

In its sample, this clone was seen once. V is TRBV7-9 and J is TRBJ2-7, with 9 bases lining up with TRBD1. The CDR3 has 18 residues. V shed 2 bases and J 0 bases; nucleotides not matched to a gene: 11. Germline CDR1 and CDR2: SEHNR and FQNEAQ (reference sequence). The CDR3 spells CASSLTIRRTGDSYEQYF. Here the CDR3 DNA reads TGTGCCAGCAGCTTAACCATTAGGCGGACAGGGGACTCCTACGAGCAGTACTTC.

This chain joins TRBV9 and TRBJ2-7; TRBD2 aligns across 8 bases. Germline values: CDR1 SGDLS, CDR2 YYNGEE. The trim removed 0 bases at V and 2 bases at J, leaving 4 bases unmatched. This CDR3 is built from 15 residues. The CDR3 sequence: CASSVGAGDAYEQYF. CDR3 DNA: TGTGCCAGCAGCGTAGGAGCGGGGGATGCCTACGAGCAGTACTTC.